This T cell receptor beta chain was profiled in a study of regulatory T cells in long-lasting Graves disease. Study context: A definition of persistent Graves' disease required over 5 years of antithyroid drugs plus positive TSH receptor antibodies.

Details on this clonotype: The antigen remains undetermined.

Whole-study findings and limits: The TCR repertoire of persistent Graves' patients was less diverse than that of newly diagnosed ones.

The germline V and J ends were trimmed by 2 bases and 5 bases, with 20 bases remaining between them. CDR1 SGHTS and CDR2 YDEGEE come from the germline V gene. The CDR3 has 16 residues. Building the TCR beta libraries relied on iRepertoire HTBI primers, and CDR3 regions underwent Arm-PCR. TCRdb reprocessed the multiplex PCR reads via MiXCR and lists one record per CDR3 protein. The repertoire consists of around 450,000 distinct CDR3 sequences, with 20% to 25% occurring once and the leading ten covering 6.5% to 9%. Sample time point: persistent/refractory GD, antithyroid drugs over 5 years with positive TRAb. Construction of the TCR library relied on RNA isolated from PBMCs.

The sample was peripheral blood mononuclear cells (PBMCs), taken when the disease was refractory, from a patient treated with antithyroid drugs. This chain connects TRBV5-8 to TRBJ2-7; perhaps D is TRBD1 or TRBD2 (5 bases each). This receptor was obtained from a female donor with Graves disease. The CDR3 DNA reads as TGTGCCAGCAGCTTCACCGGGACGGCCCGTGGCGACGAGCAGTACTTC. Translating it yields CASSFTGTARGDEQYF.